This T cell receptor beta chain is from a study of CD4 T cells in relation to SARS-CoV-2 and coronaviruses. Deep TCR-beta sequencing used DNA from uncultured naive and memory CD4+ T cells. The data were produced by immunoSEQ multiplex PCR, yet TCRdb's version contains in-frame clones alone and is incomplete. The repertoire holds around 35,000 clones, roughly 88% seen once, with over 3% in the top ten. Broader study findings: In around 60% of donors, memory CD4+ clonotypes crossrecognized SARS-CoV-2 and at least one common cold coronavirus spike. Monoreactive clones expanded significantly more to SARS-CoV-2 than crossreactive clones did.

V was clipped by 0 bases and J by 5 bases, with 10 bases between them. This CDR3 has 14 residues. Germline CDR1 is LGHDT and CDR2 is YNNKEL (reference sequence). This clone was found once. Its antigen is not identified. This TCR derives from an adult with COVID-19. Material for sequencing was memory CD4+ T cells from PBMCs. The chain carries TRBV3-1 (or the pseudogene TRBV3-2) and TRBJ1-2, with D possibly TRBD1 on 5 matching bases. In DNA form, the CDR3 reads TGTGCCAGCAGCCAAGAAGGCAGGGTTTATGGCTACACCTTC. It translates to CASSQEGRVYGYTF.